This T cell receptor (beta chain) was documented in a study of cytomegalovirus exposure and HLA in healthy donors (dated by TCRdb to 2015 to 2018). Some background on the complete study: According to an earlier analysis of several hundred of the donors, roughly 180 million T cells yielded over 90 million unique TCR beta sequences and about 280 Gb of sequence data. In a later genetic analysis, genome-wide SNP genotypes for about three fifths of the 666 donors were used, and that subset was treated as a discovery cohort. The genetic ancestry cluster associated with self-reported Caucasian donors included 81% of the roughly 360 genotyped donors. Typing coverage differed by locus: A, B, C, DRB1 and DQB1 were typed in roughly 620-640 donors, DQA1 in 522, DPA1 in approximately 610, and DPB1 in 472. An earlier analysis of fewer than 700 of the donors applied high-throughput TCR beta sequencing to assess whether each TCR beta V gene segment acted as functional or pseudogenic. A later analysis re-examined previously published TCR beta repertoires from roughly 650 donors and added high-resolution HLA genotyping to investigate patterns of TCR occurrence. Using immunosequencing, the study profiled T cell repertoires from fewer than 700 subjects and related those repertoires to cytomegalovirus serostatus. The aim of the study was to test whether cataloging public T cell receptors could identify signatures of past pathogen exposure. Among some 410 genotyped donors of the cohort, an average of approximately 240,000 unique TCR beta nucleotide sequences were sequenced per donor, roughly a sixth of them non-productive. Several DR-DQ haplotypes were treated as single units for association and clustering because of strong linkage in the cohort. Along with the approximately 700-subject first cohort, a separate validation cohort of approximately 110 different subjects was used. An early release that covered roughly 600 HLA-typed donors contained approximately 300 gigabases of sequencing data and approximately 85 million unique TCR sequences. HLA typing covered class I and class II loci at four-digit resolution. Every repertoire in the discovery cohort had been generated on one and the same sequencing platform. To predict cytomegalovirus infection status, the study brought together high-throughput TCR immunosequencing, statistical association of individual TCRs with disease status, and machine learning. Donor age, sex, ethnicity and CMV serostatus were compiled together with the repertoire data. Rather than using new phenotypic data, the later analysis identified candidate immune exposures from TCR beta sequences and from how often those sequences occurred across donors. The research as a whole found: Only TCR beta chains were sequenced in this cohort, and the absence of alpha or paired-chain data limited detectable features. A further reported finding was that TCR beta sequences accurately predicted the HLA-A and HLA-B alleles for most subjects in the first cohort. An earlier analysis of approximately 600 of the donors showed that most TCR beta V segments appeared in productive rearrangements either about 87% or about 30% of the time, which broadly matched IMGT annotations. According to a later analysis, TCR association rates differed among HLA loci, with DRB1 alleles showing the most associated TCRs and HLA-C alleles showing the fewest. The study listed 150 to 200 TCR beta chains as associated with cytomegalovirus. Some IMGT-functional V segments, including TRBV6-2 and TRBV6-3, could not be told apart with the 87-base-pair reads, so those segments were excluded. According to a later analysis, parvovirus B19, influenza, CMV and Epstein-Barr virus appeared linked to several top co-occurrence clusters. Three of the identified cytomegalovirus-associated TCR beta chains were confirmed in vitro to be specific for cytomegalovirus antigens. Specific HLA alleles were associated with 18,000 or so TCR beta sequences at a false discovery rate of 0.05 in a later analysis. In a later genetic analysis, fewer N-insertions in productive TCRs were reported among donors in an Asian-associated ancestry cluster than the approximately 670-donor mean. Linkage disequilibrium might explain the correlated functional status among segregating V segments, but an unknown experimental factor could not be excluded. When HLA alleles, especially DR and DQ, strongly co-occurred, attributing TCR associations to individual alleles was difficult. For the cohort, immune exposure information was limited to CMV serostatus. The presence/absence analyses assumed that sequencing depth was roughly uniform across donors, and that assumption may not be true. Most TCR sequences were seen in very few donors, while some public TCRs were found in many individuals. V-gene and J-gene trimming of TCR beta chains was associated with a missense DCLRE1C variant in a later genetic analysis, and the association was replicated in an independent cohort. A group of highly shared sequence variants was considered likely to be a technical artifact of the sequencing pipeline. In a later analysis, most CMV-associated TCR beta chains were found to appear HLA-restricted, with HLA associations seemingly driven largely by CMV exposure. Because counts were too low, roughly 17 rarely observed V segments, including chromosome 9 orphons, were left out of the earlier analysis of 587 of the donors. Compared with equally common non-associated chains, HLA-associated TCR beta chains in a later analysis were more clonally expanded and had lower generation probabilities. Because some donors lacked HLA typing at each locus, the association tests relied only on the typed subset. According to the authors, the approach could potentially be generalized to other disease states and immunological phenotypes. Cytomegalovirus status was reported to be diagnosed by the classifier with high specificity and sensitivity in both the original and validation cohorts.

Of note for this clone: The target of this receptor is not known. Per-base quality was not reported, and no clone a single base away is much larger than it.

The cohort consisted of more than 650 healthy bone marrow donors. All cohort members were sampled while nominally healthy, although unrecorded immune exposures were likely present. The donor was CMV seropositive and was included in the group of approximately 300 seropositive cohort members. Every donor gave a peripheral blood sample, and the peripheral blood mononuclear cells from that sample were used for TCR beta sequencing. The Qiagen DNeasy Blood Extraction Kit was used to extract genomic DNA from the blood cell samples. Library creation used the immunoSEQ multiplex PCR assay. The multiplex PCR relied on a mix of 60 forward primers for TCR Vbeta segments and 13 reverse primers for TCR Jbeta segments. A multiplex PCR assay on genomic DNA amplified the CDR3 region of rearranged TCR beta genes. The amplified TCR beta libraries were sequenced on the Illumina HiSeq System as 87-base-pair reads. The study's processing was this. In a later analysis, tens of millions of unique TCR beta chains were counted across the approximately 640 repertoires, and roughly 11 million of these chains were shared by at least two donors. Raw reads were error-corrected and collapsed into unique sequences with a nearest-neighbor algorithm that merged closely related sequences to remove PCR and sequencing errors. V, D and J gene segments were assigned by aligning CDR3 sequences to IMGT reference sequences. For a sequence to be retained, at least a six-nucleotide match to both a V gene segment and a J gene segment was required. Rearrangements were classified as productive when the CDR3 lacked stop codons and remained in frame with V and J, and all other rearrangements were classified as non-productive. Following IMGT convention, CDR3 was defined as the stretch from the second conserved V-encoded cysteine to the conserved J-encoded phenylalanine. In an earlier analysis of 587 of the donors, sequences lacking an unambiguous match to a single V gene segment were excluded. An earlier analysis of several hundred of the donors called V segments functional above 56.7% productive rearrangements and segregating when the between-donor standard deviation exceeded 5%. To diagnose cytomegalovirus status from the catalog of TCR beta chain sequences, a statistical classification framework was built. V and J gene assignment, in a later analysis, came from comparing TCR nucleotide sequences with IMGT/GENE-DB human TR gene sequences. The TCRdist pipeline was used in a later analysis to assign CDR3 sequences and most-parsimonious VDJ recombination scenarios. In a later analysis, every TCR beta chain was defined by the combination of its CDR3 amino acid sequence and its V-gene family, and reads without a unique V-gene family were dropped. In a later analysis, some 600 highly shared, low-generation-probability nucleotide sequences were removed to address suspected cross-contamination and a sequencing artifact. A later analysis calculated a clonal expansion index for each public chain from normalized within-repertoire ranks of inferred template counts. In a later analysis, generation probabilities were computed using a VDJ recombination model fitted to out-of-frame rearrangements, and the results were checked against IGoR. Hypergeometric tests were used in a later analysis to score TCR-TCR, TCR-HLA and TCR-CMV co-occurrence, with a repertoire-size bias correction applied to the TCR pairs. False discovery rates were estimated in a later analysis by permuting HLA or CMV assignments 20 times. In a later analysis, co-occurring TCRs were grouped using DBSCAN, and TCRdist sequence similarity was added for clustering within HLA-allele-positive subsets. Repertoires with fewer than 30,000 or more than 120,000 public chains were left out of co-occurrence clustering, as were five repertoires with anomalous nucleotide sharing. The clones in this table, taken by TCRdb from immuneACCESS, are in-frame only. Not every clone is retained; where verified, under half of the shortfall comes from an unresolved V gene, and the cause of the rest is unknown. D and trimming come from the DNA, and the V and J calls and clone size come from that table. The sample records about 130,000 clones, approximately 84% of which are singletons. The ten largest clones capture roughly 4% of the sample.

Per the germline V gene, SGHTS is the CDR1 and YDEGEE is the CDR2. Trimming at the junction amounts to 6 bases on V and 10 bases on J, and the germline ends lie 13 bases apart. The CDR3 holds 12 amino acids from the cysteine to the phenylalanine. The CDR3 DNA has 36 bases and is translated from base 1. The sequenced sample consisted of PBMCs. The sequence came from a man aged 18 to 30 in good health and CMV-seropositive. The rearrangement joined TRBV5-8 to TRBJ1-4; perhaps TRBD1 is the D gene, with 5 bases matching. At the DNA level, the sequence is TGTGCCAGCATGGGGACGGGGGGAAAACTGTTTTTT. Translated, this is CASMGTGGKLFF.